The source of this T cell receptor (beta chain) is a study of blood T cell repertoires in COVID-19. Study-level background: There were acute and convalescent COVID-19 samples, and they came from the United States, Italy and Spain.

The J segment lost 8 bases and the V segment lost 5 bases, leaving 6 bases of the junction unmatched. The CDR3 length is 15 residues. CDR1 is LNHDA and CDR2 is SQIVND in the germline V gene (reference sequence). Seattle participants joined during active infection and were tracked over time. This table comes from immunoSEQ multiplex PCR, and its TCRdb copy is limited to in-frame clones, with some not included. The sample records hundreds of thousands of clones, approximately 89% being singletons. This receptor was obtained from a young man with COVID-19, enrolled during active disease. Material for sequencing was peripheral blood. V is TRBV19 and J is TRBJ1-6; 10 nucleotides match TRBD1. CDR3 loop: CASSVMTGGDSPLHF. DNA for the CDR3: TGTGCCAGTAGTGTCATGACAGGGGGCGATTCACCCCTCCACTTT. The full variable domain, its missing parts supplied by reference TRBV19 and TRBJ1-6, is DGGITQSPKYLFRKEGQNVTLSCEQNLNHDAMYWYRQDPGQGLRLIYYSQIVNDFQKGDIAEGYSVSREKKESFPLTVTSAQKNPTAFYLCASSVMTGGDSPLHFGNGTRLTVT.